What follows are 14 T cell receptor beta chains derived from one specimen sequenced in a study of human thymus T cells. Repertoires were generated with immunoSEQ multiplex PCR, while TCRdb's copy carries only in-frame clones and drops some. This table holds tens of thousands of clones, roughly 95% found once. Resections obtained during corrective heart surgery supplied the thymus tissue. The source material was thymus tissue. The receptor source for this set is a girl under three years old with a congenital heart defect but otherwise immunologically healthy.

The chain employs TRBV6-1 and TRBJ2-2, with D maybe TRBD1 (6 bases). V gave up 2 bases and J gave up 10 bases, with 14 bases separating them. CDR1 MNHNS and CDR2 SASEGT come from the germline V gene. The CDR3 is 14 residues long. The CDR3 DNA reads as TGTGCCAGCAGTGAAAGGCAGGGGCTTGTGGAGCTGTTTTTT. Translation gives CASSERQGLVELFF.

The V call is TRBV18, the J call TRBJ2-5; 9 bases align to TRBD2. Per germline, CDR1 KGHSH and CDR2 LQKENI. Germline trimming cut 3 bases from V and 2 bases from J; bases unmatched to any gene: 10. The CDR3 totals 17 residues. CDR3 sequence: CASSPIAGAVGQETQYF. CDR3 DNA: TGTGCCAGCTCACCGATAGCGGGAGCAGTTGGGCAAGAGACCCAGTACTTC. Variable domain in full (rest from reference TRBV18 and TRBJ2-5): NAGVMQNPRHLVRRRGQEARLRCSPMKGHSHVYWYRQLPEEGLKFMVYLQKENIIDESGMPKERFSAEFPKEGPSILRIQQVVRGDSAAYFCASSPIAGAVGQETQYFGPGTRLLVL.

The chain carries TRBV28 and TRBJ2-1, with 10 positions matching TRBD1. Looked up from germline, CDR1 is MDHEN and CDR2 is SYDVKM. Trimming removed 3 bases from V and 9 bases from J; junction bases left unmatched: 8. CDR3 size: 15 residues. CDR3 DNA sequence: TGTGCCAGCAGTTTTTTGGACAGGGGGATTAGTGAGCAGTTCTTC. Its protein product is CASSFLDRGISEQFF. Full variable domain (outside the CDR3, taken from reference TRBV28 and TRBJ2-1): DVKVTQSSRYLVKRTGEKVFLECVQDMDHENMFWYRQDPGLGLRLIYFSYDVKMKEKGDIPEGYSVSREKKERFSLILESASTNQTSMYLCASSFLDRGISEQFFGPGTRLTVL.

The chain uses TRBV18 and TRBJ2-3, with D perhaps matching TRBD1 (7 bases). V shed 2 bases and J shed 4 bases, with 10 bases lying between them. Germline CDR1 and CDR2: KGHSH and LQKENI. The CDR3 sequence is 14 residues long. In DNA form, the CDR3 reads TGTGCCAGCTCACCAGGAGGGGGCCCAGATACGCAGTATTTT. Protein: CASSPGGGPDTQYF.

This sequence joins TRBV5-1 and TRBJ2-1; D is unresolved. The V end lost 0 bases, the J end lost 9 bases, and 10 bases lay between the germline ends. CDR1 is SGHRS, CDR2 YFSETQ, per germline. The length of the CDR3 is 13 residues. This CDR3 is CASSLEVGGEQFF. CDR3 in DNA: TGCGCCAGCAGCTTGGAAGTAGGCGGTGAGCAGTTCTTC.

The chain couples TRBV11-2 to TRBJ1-1, with 8 bases that match TRBD1. Germline CDR1 reads SGHAT; CDR2 reads FQNNGV. This CDR3 comprises 19 residues. V gave up 1 base and J gave up 1 base; unmatched junction bases: 14. The CDR3: CASSLGPHRDRIANTEAFF. The CDR3 DNA is TGTGCCAGCAGCTTAGGCCCCCACCGGGACAGGATAGCGAACACTGAAGCTTTCTTT.

V usage is TRBV7-2 and J usage is TRBJ2-7; TRBD2 matches 7 bases. The CDR3 sequence is 18 residues long. Germline V gives CDR1 SGHTA, CDR2 FQGNSA. Trimming cost V 1 base and J 3 bases; bases outside gene matches: 15. The CDR3 coding sequence is TGTGCCAGCAGCTTAGATTCCCCTAGCGGAAAAACCATCTACGAGCAGTACTTC. Amino acid sequence: CASSLDSPSGKTIYEQYF.

The chain links TRBV27 to TRBJ2-1; D perhaps matches TRBD1 (5 bases). Germline V gene data show CDR1 as MNHEY and CDR2 as SMNVEV (reference sequence). This CDR3 contains 16 residues. Between the trimmed V and J ends, which lost 2 bases and 4 bases, there was a span of 15 bases. CDR3 sequence (DNA): TGTGCCAGCAGTTTAGACGGCCTAGGGGTTTACAATGAGCAGTTCTTC. Translation gives CASSLDGLGVYNEQFF.

This chain links TRBV7-3 with TRBJ2-5, with D perhaps matching TRBD1 or TRBD2 (5 bases each). Trimming pared 0 bases from V and 3 bases from J, leaving 11 bases between. CDR1 is SGHTA and CDR2 is FQGTGA in the germline V gene. This CDR3 contains 15 residues. The CDR3 loop is CASSLTGTVKETQYF. CDR3 bases: TGTGCCAGCAGCTTAACGGGGACGGTCAAAGAGACCCAGTACTTC. The variable domain in full, completed from reference TRBV7-3 and TRBJ2-5, reads GAGVSQTPSNKVTEKGKYVELRCDPISGHTALYWYRQSLGQGPEFLIYFQGTGAADDSGLPNDRFFAVRPEGSVSTLKIQRTERGDSAVYLCASSLTGTVKETQYFGPGTRLLVL.

The J gene is TRBJ2-6, the V gene TRBV4-1, with 7 nucleotides matching TRBD1. The CDR3 loop spans 17 amino acids. J gave up 1 base and V 5 bases, and 8 bases lay outside the gene matches. Germline-derived CDR1 and CDR2 are MGHRA and YSYEKL. The CDR3 sequence is CASSEGTDKSGANVLTF. CDR3 DNA sequence: TGCGCCAGCAGCGAGGGGACAGATAAATCTGGGGCCAACGTCCTGACTTTC.

The chain combines TRBV19 with TRBJ2-1, with 10 bases lining up with TRBD2. The CDR3 length is 14 residues. V shed 8 bases, J shed 3 bases, and the junction held 4 bases outside the gene matches. In germline, CDR1 is LNHDA, CDR2 SQIVND (reference sequence). The chain's CDR3 is CASERTSGYNEQFF. DNA of the CDR3: TGTGCCAGTGAAAGGACTAGCGGCTACAATGAGCAGTTCTTC.

With regard to this clone: The conserved phenylalanine or tryptophan normally closing the CDR3 is absent here, so this likely arose from a read error. Because the CDR3's place on the DNA is in doubt, the DNA is left out and the CDR3 is given as listed by TCRdb. The chain carries TRBV2 and TRBJ2-7; the DNA was not compared with TRBD2, the D call given in the table. The germline gives CDR1 SNHLY, CDR2 FYNNEI. The CDR3 spans 13 amino acids, including both terminal residues. The chain's CDR3 is CASLAGGLFVESC.

Comment on this clone: The conserved final phenylalanine or tryptophan is absent from the CDR3, which likely points to a read error. V and J are TRBV5-1 and TRBJ1-1; D gene unclear. There are 13 residues in the CDR3. V lost 1 base to trimming and J lost 7 bases, with 11 bases between them. CDR1 and CDR2 from the germline V gene are SGHRS and YFSETQ. The CDR3 region has the DNA TGCGCCAGCAGCTTGCTTCCGCAGCATGAAGCTTTCCTT. Residues: CASSLLPQHEAFL.

The chain couples TRBV7-8 to TRBJ2-1, with 11 bases fitting TRBD2. V gave up 5 bases and J gave up 6 bases; unmatched junction bases: 9. The length of the CDR3 is 16 residues. CDR1 and CDR2 (germline): SGHVS, FQNEAQ. Written as DNA, the CDR3 is TGTGCCAGCAGCCTCATTATAGCGGGAGGGCCCAATGAGCAGTTCTTC. Translating it yields CASSLIIAGGPNEQFF.